This entry lists 15 T cell receptor beta chains sequenced from one sample in a study of beta chain features in type 1 diabetes. Reverse transcription of all isolated RNA meant that expressed TCRB transcripts were sequenced. Generated by immunoSEQ multiplex PCR, the TCRdb table keeps only in-frame clones and is missing some. This table has over 500,000 clones, around a sixth appearing once. The sequenced sample consisted of naive CD4+ T cells from blood. All receptors derive from a man aged 18 to 29 in good health.

This clone appeared a few times. V usage is TRBV7-9 and J usage is TRBJ2-1; 12 nucleotides line up with TRBD2. V gave up 0 bases and J gave up 8 bases; unmatched junction bases: 5. The CDR3 sequence is 16 residues long. The germline V gene encodes CDR1 SEHNR and CDR2 FQNEAQ (reference sequence). CDR3 in amino acids: CASSLARLAGADEQFF. The CDR3 DNA sequence: TGTGCCAGCAGCTTAGCTAGACTAGCGGGAGCGGATGAGCAGTTCTTC.

The rearrangement joins TRBV18 to TRBJ1-1; D remains unclear. There are 14 residues in the CDR3. Germline CDR1 reads KGHSH; CDR2 reads LQKENI. Trimming left V 4 bases short and J 0 bases short, with 9 bases between. In nucleotides, the CDR3 is TGTGCCAGCTCACAAGGCCATATGAACACTGAAGCTTTCTTT. Amino acids: CASSQGHMNTEAFF.

This clone was seen a few times. The chain employs TRBV28 and TRBJ1-5; D is uncertain. The CDR3 loop spans 18 amino acids. The V gene's germline CDR1 is MDHEN and CDR2 SYDVKM. Trimming took 5 bases from V and 5 from J, leaving 25 bases between them. The CDR3 here is CASSEVARRFIAHQPQHF. The CDR3 DNA is TGTGCCAGCAGTGAAGTCGCAAGACGGTTTATAGCACATCAGCCCCAGCATTTT. Full variable domain (outside the CDR3, taken from reference TRBV28 and TRBJ1-5): DVKVTQSSRYLVKRTGEKVFLECVQDMDHENMFWYRQDPGLGLRLIYFSYDVKMKEKGDIPEGYSVSREKKERFSLILESASTNQTSMYLCASSEVARRFIAHQPQHFGDGTRLSIL.

V and J are TRBV30 and TRBJ1-6, with D perhaps matching TRBD1 (6 bases). V lost 6 bases, J lost 10 bases, and 13 bases lay in between. The CDR3 sequence is 12 residues long. CDR1 and CDR2 (germline): GTSNPN, SVGIG (reference sequence). The CDR3 DNA follows: TGTGCCTGCAGAAAACAGGGCTCACCCCTCCACTTT. Its protein is CACRKQGSPLHF.

This chain joins TRBV30 and TRBJ1-6; D may be TRBD1 (6 bases). Trimming cost V 2 bases and J 14 bases, with 13 bases left between them. The CDR3 has 12 residues. Germline CDR1 and CDR2: GTSNPN and SVGIG (reference sequence). CDR3 in DNA: TGTGCCTGGAGTCAACAGGGAGTTGCCCTCCACTTT. This codes for CAWSQQGVALHF. The whole variable domain, filled in from reference TRBV30 and TRBJ1-6, reads SQTIHQWPATLVQPVGSPLSLECTVEGTSNPNLYWYRQAAGRGLQLLFYSVGIGQISSEVPQNLSASRPQDRQFILSSKKLLLSDSGFYLCAWSQQGVALHFGNGTRLTVT.

This clone was counted only a few times. The genes are TRBV2 and TRBJ2-4; 12 bases fit TRBD2. In germline, CDR1 is SNHLY, CDR2 FYNNEI. Trimming took 4 bases from V and 8 from J; bases not matched to a gene: 15. The CDR3 length is 18 residues. CDR3 DNA sequence: TGTGCCAGCAGTGTTCCACCGAAGACTAGCGGGAGAGGAGACATTCAGTACTTC. Protein sequence: CASSVPPKTSGRGDIQYF. Looking up the rest from reference TRBV2 and TRBJ2-4 gives the full variable domain: EPEVTQTPSHQVTQMGQEVILRCVPISNHLYFYWYRQILGQKVEFLVSFYNNEISEKSEIFDDQFSVERPDGSNFTLKIRSTKLEDSAMYFCASSVPPKTSGRGDIQYFGAGTRLSVL.

This clone has a handful of counts. The V gene is TRBV7-2, the J gene TRBJ2-1, with D uncertain. The CDR3 extends over 13 amino acids. V lost 1 base, J lost 8 bases, and 9 bases lay in between. CDR1 and CDR2 (germline): SGHTA, FQGNSA. CDR3 nucleotides: TGTGCCAGCAGCTTAGAAGTGGGGTATGAGCAGTTCTTC. The encoded protein is CASSLEVGYEQFF.

V and J are TRBV15 and TRBJ2-7; 8 bases are shared with TRBD2. Looked up from germline, CDR1 is LNHNV and CDR2 is YYDKDF (reference sequence). The J segment lost 6 bases and the V segment lost 0 bases, leaving 10 bases of the junction unmatched. This CDR3 has 16 residues. The CDR3 nucleotides read TGTGCCACCAGCAGAGATCCGGGAGGGCCCGTCTCCGAGCAGTACTTC. Its protein product is CATSRDPGGPVSEQYF.

V is TRBV4-2 and J is TRBJ2-7; D is possibly TRBD2 (6 bases). Germline CDR1 LGHNA, CDR2 YNFKEQ. The CDR3 spans 14 residues. The V end was cut by 0 bases, the J end by 6 bases, with 12 bases between. The CDR3 bases are TGTGCCAGCAGCCAAGATGGGGGGATGGGCGAGCAGTACTTC. This codes for CASSQDGGMGEQYF.

This chain connects TRBV28 to TRBJ2-5; 9 positions match TRBD1. Germline V gives CDR1 MDHEN, CDR2 SYDVKM. The V gene end was trimmed by 2 bases and the J gene end by 5 bases; junction bases not matched to a gene: 6. The CDR3 length is 15 residues. The CDR3 protein is CASSLPGQGMETQYF. The CDR3 DNA reads TGTGCCAGCAGTTTACCGGGACAGGGTATGGAGACCCAGTACTTC.

The CDR3 protein is CASSFHYGYTF. The CDR3, as DNA: TGTGCCAGCAGCTTCCACTATGGCTACACCTTC. This chain joins TRBV7-9 and TRBJ1-2, with no clear D. The CDR3 is 11 residues long. Germline assignment: CDR1 SEHNR and CDR2 FQNEAQ (reference sequence). The germline V and J ends were trimmed by 3 bases and 3 bases, with 2 bases remaining between them.

This clone was counted a few times. The chain joins TRBV2 to TRBJ2-7; 7 nucleotides align to TRBD2. The length of the CDR3 is 15 residues. The trim removed 4 bases at V and 6 bases at J, leaving 12 bases unmatched. Germline V gene lookup returns CDR1 SNHLY and CDR2 FYNNEI. CDR3 protein: CASSAFGTTPSEQYF. As DNA, the CDR3 is TGTGCCAGCAGTGCGTTTGGGACTACCCCTTCCGAGCAGTACTTC.

This clone has only a few counts. The chain links TRBV9 to TRBJ2-5; D is possibly TRBD1 or TRBD2 (5 bases each). This CDR3 has 16 amino acids. Trimming cost V 3 bases and J 5 bases, with 20 bases left between them. The germline CDR1 and CDR2 sequences are SGDLS and YYNGEE. The CDR3 loop reads CASSAPRPPGTETQYF. The CDR3 DNA is TGTGCCAGCAGCGCACCTCGTCCGCCAGGGACGGAGACCCAGTACTTC.

The table lists this clone with a few counts. The chain recombines TRBV5-1 with TRBJ2-3; a weak D match, TRBD2 (6 bases). CDR3 length: 17 amino acids. Trimming left V 1 base short and J 0 bases short, with 15 bases between. In germline, CDR1 is SGHRS, CDR2 YFSETQ. The CDR3: CASSLWGGAASTDTQYF. CDR3 nucleotide sequence: TGCGCCAGCAGCTTGTGGGGAGGAGCGGCGAGCACAGATACGCAGTATTTT.

This chain joins TRBV11-2 and TRBJ2-6, with TRBD1 identical over 9 bases. The CDR3 is 15 amino acids. The junction had 5 bases not matched to a gene; V was cut back by 4 bases and J by 7 bases. CDR1 SGHAT and CDR2 FQNNGV come from the germline V gene. CDR3 DNA: TGTGCCAGCAGCTCACAGGGGGCAGGAGCCAACGTCCTGACTTTC. Its translation: CASSSQGAGANVLTF.